A selection of T cell receptor beta chains follows, all from one sample in a study of blood T cells in healthy people across ages. One entry per CDR3 protein results from TCRdb running MiXCR on the 5' RACE reads. The data contain about 800,000 distinct CDR3 sequences, more than 20% of them singletons. The sample was also linked to a second study, of T cells of mothers and their children.

Specimen: blood. The source is a boy aged 10-17 years in good health. Both conserved end residues are part of each CDR3. The order of the fields is V gene, clone size, D gene, J gene, CDR3 protein, CDR3 DNA. A D gene is named only where the DNA matches it firmly. Rows give clone size only sometimes, using once, few, many, or a class for an expanded clone.

V gene: TRBV18; clone size: few; D gene: NA; J gene: TRBJ2-3; CDR3 protein: CASSPRVRADTQYF; CDR3 DNA: TGTGCCAGCTCACCAAGGGTCAGGGCAGATACGCAGTATTTT
V gene: TRBV29-1; clone size: NA; D gene: TRBD2; J gene: TRBJ2-1; CDR3 protein: CSVDLAGGRNEQFF; CDR3 DNA: TGCAGCGTCGACCTAGCGGGAGGGAGGAATGAGCAGTTCTTC
V gene: TRBV24-1; clone size: many; D gene: NA; J gene: TRBJ2-1; CDR3 protein: CATSDSGRIWNEQFF; CDR3 DNA: TGTGCCACCAGTGACAGCGGGCGGATCTGGAATGAGCAGTTCTTC
V gene: TRBV15; clone size: few; D gene: NA; J gene: TRBJ2-5; CDR3 protein: CATSRENSVGETQYF; CDR3 DNA: TGTGCCACCAGCAGGGAGAACAGTGTCGGAGAGACCCAGTACTTC
V gene: TRBV29-1; clone size: few; D gene: NA; J gene: TRBJ2-7; CDR3 protein: CSVLGPASEQYF; CDR3 DNA: TGCAGCGTTTTAGGACCTGCTAGCGAGCAGTACTTC
V gene: TRBV7-3; clone size: few; D gene: NA; J gene: TRBJ2-3; CDR3 protein: CASGGSGSSTDTQYF; CDR3 DNA: TGTGCCAGCGGCGGATCAGGTTCTAGCACAGATACGCAGTATTTT
V gene: TRBV4-1; clone size: NA; D gene: TRBD1; J gene: TRBJ2-2; CDR3 protein: CASSQEGQGGTGELFF; CDR3 DNA: TGCGCCAGCAGCCAGGAGGGACAGGGAGGGACCGGGGAGCTGTTTTTT
V gene: TRBV4-1; clone size: NA; D gene: NA; J gene: TRBJ2-1; CDR3 protein: CASSQGTVGGYEQFF; CDR3 DNA: TGCGCCAGCAGCCAAGGGACGGTGGGGGGCTATGAGCAGTTCTTC
V gene: TRBV3-1; clone size: few; D gene: TRBD2; J gene: TRBJ2-1; CDR3 protein: CASSQVAGGPREQFF; CDR3 DNA: TGTGCCAGCAGCCAAGTAGCGGGGGGGCCTCGTGAGCAGTTCTTC
V gene: TRBV29-1; clone size: few; D gene: NA; J gene: TRBJ1-4; CDR3 protein: CSVELGVNEKLFF; CDR3 DNA: TGCAGCGTTGAGTTGGGGGTTAATGAAAAACTGTTTTTT
V gene: TRBV27; clone size: NA; D gene: NA; J gene: TRBJ2-1; CDR3 protein: CASGSGGRGEQFF; CDR3 DNA: TGTGCCAGCGGAAGCGGCGGGCGAGGGGAGCAGTTCTTC
V gene: TRBV3-1; clone size: NA; D gene: NA; J gene: TRBJ2-2; CDR3 protein: CASSSAWLRTGELFF; CDR3 DNA: TGTGCCAGCAGCTCAGCCTGGCTTCGCACCGGGGAGCTGTTTTTT
V gene: TRBV5-1; clone size: few; D gene: NA; J gene: TRBJ2-1; CDR3 protein: CASSPDSTFNEQFF; CDR3 DNA: TGCGCCAGCAGCCCTGATTCGACGTTCAATGAGCAGTTCTTC
V gene: TRBV5-4; clone size: few; D gene: NA; J gene: TRBJ2-5; CDR3 protein: CAVGWEQETQYF; CDR3 DNA: TGTGCCGTTGGGTGGGAACAAGAGACCCAGTACTTC
V gene: TRBV5-1; clone size: few; D gene: NA; J gene: TRBJ2-5; CDR3 protein: CASTLGQQETQYF; CDR3 DNA: TGCGCCAGCACTCTGGGGCAACAAGAGACCCAGTACTTC
V gene: TRBV7-9; clone size: NA; D gene: TRBD1; J gene: TRBJ2-7; CDR3 protein: CASSHRDRGVSYEQYF; CDR3 DNA: TGTGCCAGCAGCCACCGGGACAGGGGAGTCTCCTACGAGCAGTACTTC
V gene: TRBV7-3; clone size: NA; D gene: TRBD1; J gene: TRBJ1-2; CDR3 protein: CASSLTGSNYGYTF; CDR3 DNA: TGTGCCAGCAGCTTGACAGGGTCGAACTATGGCTACACCTTC
V gene: TRBV11-3; clone size: NA; D gene: NA; J gene: TRBJ2-5; CDR3 protein: CASSSGGGPGETQYF; CDR3 DNA: TGTGCCAGCAGCTCCGGTGGGGGTCCGGGAGAGACCCAGTACTTC
V gene: TRBV5-1; clone size: NA; D gene: NA; J gene: TRBJ2-3; CDR3 protein: CASSLYGSGDTQYF; CDR3 DNA: TGCGCCAGCAGCTTGTACGGGTCAGGCGATACGCAGTATTTT
V gene: TRBV7-2; clone size: few; D gene: NA; J gene: TRBJ2-7; CDR3 protein: CASSSDLGEQYF; CDR3 DNA: TGTGCCAGCAGCTCGGATCTCGGCGAGCAGTACTTC
V gene: TRBV10-3; clone size: NA; D gene: NA; J gene: TRBJ2-7; CDR3 protein: CAIASASYEQYF; CDR3 DNA: TGTGCCATCGCATCGGCCTCCTACGAGCAGTACTTC
V gene: TRBV29-1; clone size: few; D gene: NA; J gene: TRBJ2-1; CDR3 protein: CSARSGPRGSYNEQFF; CDR3 DNA: TGCAGCGCCCGGTCGGGGCCGAGGGGCTCCTACAATGAGCAGTTCTTC
V gene: TRBV20-1; clone size: NA; D gene: NA; J gene: TRBJ2-1; CDR3 protein: CSARGDPFASFGNEQFF; CDR3 DNA: TGCAGTGCTAGAGGTGACCCCTTTGCTAGCTTTGGCAATGAGCAGTTCTTC
V gene: TRBV7-3; clone size: NA; D gene: TRBD2; J gene: TRBJ2-1; CDR3 protein: CASSLEFSGLALFF; CDR3 DNA: TGTGCCAGCAGCTTAGAGTTTTCGGGACTAGCGTTGTTCTTC
V gene: TRBV6-6; clone size: NA; D gene: TRBD1; J gene: TRBJ1-2; CDR3 protein: CASRNIQGAAYGYTF; CDR3 DNA: TGTGCCAGCAGAAATATACAGGGGGCGGCCTATGGCTACACCTTC
V gene: TRBV6-5; clone size: few; D gene: TRBD2; J gene: TRBJ2-1; CDR3 protein: CASKKSTSGRPQFF; CDR3 DNA: TGTGCCAGTAAGAAGTCGACTAGCGGGAGGCCCCAGTTCTTC
V gene: TRBV11-2; clone size: NA; D gene: NA; J gene: TRBJ1-2; CDR3 protein: CAGSALRSDYGYTF; CDR3 DNA: TGTGCCGGCAGCGCGCTTCGGTCCGACTATGGCTACACCTTC
V gene: TRBV11-1; clone size: NA; D gene: NA; J gene: TRBJ2-7; CDR3 protein: CASSFREPTYEQYF; CDR3 DNA: TGTGCCAGCAGCTTTAGGGAGCCCACCTACGAGCAGTACTTC
V gene: TRBV18; clone size: few; D gene: NA; J gene: TRBJ2-3; CDR3 protein: CASSPRRTVKLDTQYF; CDR3 DNA: TGTGCCAGCTCACCACGCAGGACAGTGAAACTCGATACGCAGTATTTT
V gene: TRBV6-5; clone size: NA; D gene: TRBD1; J gene: TRBJ1-2; CDR3 protein: CASSYSGQGYYGYTF; CDR3 DNA: TGTGCCAGCAGTTACTCCGGACAGGGTTACTATGGCTACACCTTC
V gene: TRBV20-1; clone size: NA; D gene: NA; J gene: TRBJ2-7; CDR3 protein: CSARDFEGLTYEQYF; CDR3 DNA: TGCAGTGCTAGAGATTTCGAGGGATTGACCTACGAGCAGTACTTC
V gene: TRBV6-5; clone size: NA; D gene: TRBD1; J gene: TRBJ2-2; CDR3 protein: CASSYMGQVDGTGELFF; CDR3 DNA: TGTGCCAGCAGTTACATGGGACAGGTGGACGGCACCGGGGAGCTGTTTTTT
V gene: TRBV7-9; clone size: few; D gene: NA; J gene: TRBJ2-5; CDR3 protein: CASSLSSGIQETQYF; CDR3 DNA: TGTGCCAGCAGCTTATCTTCGGGGATTCAAGAGACCCAGTACTTC
V gene: TRBV29-1; clone size: NA; D gene: TRBD1; J gene: TRBJ2-5; CDR3 protein: CSVVLETGTTETQYF; CDR3 DNA: TGCAGCGTTGTTTTAGAGACAGGGACAACGGAGACCCAGTACTTC
V gene: TRBV11-2; clone size: few; D gene: TRBD2; J gene: TRBJ2-5; CDR3 protein: CASKTGLAGPETQYF; CDR3 DNA: TGTGCCAGCAAAACGGGACTAGCGGGGCCGGAGACCCAGTACTTC
V gene: TRBV6-5; clone size: many; D gene: TRBD1; J gene: TRBJ2-5; CDR3 protein: CASSSWGTGETQYF; CDR3 DNA: TGTGCCAGCAGTTCGTGGGGGACAGGGGAGACCCAGTACTTC
V gene: TRBV29-1; clone size: many; D gene: NA; J gene: TRBJ1-4; CDR3 protein: CSVVLSLSNEKLFF; CDR3 DNA: TGCAGCGTCGTCTTATCCCTGAGTAATGAAAAACTGTTTTTT
V gene: TRBV18; clone size: NA; D gene: NA; J gene: TRBJ2-3; CDR3 protein: CASSPHDRADTQYF; CDR3 DNA: TGTGCCAGCTCACCACACGATAGAGCAGATACGCAGTATTTT
V gene: TRBV7-2; clone size: NA; D gene: NA; J gene: TRBJ1-1; CDR3 protein: CASSFSGRGDTEAFF; CDR3 DNA: TGTGCCAGCAGCTTTTCAGGGCGGGGGGACACTGAAGCTTTCTTT
V gene: TRBV6-2/TRBV6-3; clone size: few; D gene: NA; J gene: TRBJ1-1; CDR3 protein: CASSYLTDVNTEAFF; CDR3 DNA: TGTGCCAGCAGTTACTTAACCGACGTGAACACTGAAGCTTTCTTT
V gene: TRBV28; clone size: few; D gene: TRBD1; J gene: TRBJ2-7; CDR3 protein: CASSSLPGRTGLYSYEQYF; CDR3 DNA: TGTGCCAGCAGTTCCCTCCCGGGCCGGACAGGGCTATACTCCTACGAGCAGTACTTC
V gene: TRBV29-1; clone size: many; D gene: NA; J gene: TRBJ1-5; CDR3 protein: CSVAWVSNQPQHF; CDR3 DNA: TGCAGCGTTGCTTGGGTGAGCAATCAGCCCCAGCATTTT
V gene: TRBV6-2/TRBV6-3; clone size: many; D gene: NA; J gene: TRBJ1-2; CDR3 protein: CASRPILVVQGGGYGYTF; CDR3 DNA: TGTGCCAGCAGGCCCATACTGGTCGTCCAGGGAGGAGGCTATGGCTACACCTTC
V gene: TRBV29-1; clone size: few; D gene: NA; J gene: TRBJ1-2; CDR3 protein: CSVARGAGYTF; CDR3 DNA: TGCAGCGTTGCGAGGGGCGCGGGCTACACCTTC
V gene: TRBV5-6; clone size: NA; D gene: NA; J gene: TRBJ2-3; CDR3 protein: CASSLGARFSTDTQYF; CDR3 DNA: TGTGCCAGCAGCTTGGGGGCCCGATTCAGCACAGATACGCAGTATTTT
V gene: TRBV7-6; clone size: NA; D gene: TRBD2; J gene: TRBJ2-1; CDR3 protein: CASSLEASGIYNEQFF; CDR3 DNA: TGTGCCAGCAGCTTAGAGGCTAGCGGGATCTACAATGAGCAGTTCTTC
V gene: TRBV29-1; clone size: few; D gene: NA; J gene: TRBJ2-7; CDR3 protein: CSFTGLSYEQYF; CDR3 DNA: TGCAGCTTCACAGGGCTCTCCTACGAGCAGTACTTC
V gene: TRBV7-2; clone size: NA; D gene: NA; J gene: TRBJ2-5; CDR3 protein: CASRENPGSGETQYF; CDR3 DNA: TGTGCCAGCAGGGAAAACCCCGGGAGTGGAGAGACCCAGTACTTC